The 32 T cell receptor beta chains reported below all come from one sample, sequenced in a study of cytomegalovirus exposure and HLA in healthy donors. Sequenced by immunoSEQ multiplex PCR; TCRdb stores in-frame clones only, minus some. The sample carries some 49,000 clones, about 90% recorded once. Sequencing input: PBMCs. These receptors came from a man younger than 30 in good health and CMV-seronegative.

A single count supports this clone. The rearrangement joins TRBV9 to TRBJ2-1; 8 positions match TRBD2. The V gene's germline CDR1 is SGDLS and CDR2 YYNGEE. The J segment lost 12 bases and the V segment lost 9 bases, leaving 14 bases of the junction unmatched. The CDR3 totals 13 residues. Here the CDR3 DNA reads TGTGCCACTTCCCTTAGCGGAACTAGCGGGCAGTTCTTC. Amino acid sequence: CATSLSGTSGQFF.

The chain is built from TRBV4-3 and TRBJ2-7, with a tentative D call TRBD2 (5 bases). The germline CDR1 and CDR2 sequences are LGHNA and YSLEER. The V end lost 1 base, the J end lost 3 bases, and 10 bases lay between the germline ends. CDR3 length: 14 residues. The CDR3 spells CASSQGGPFYEQYF. For the CDR3, the DNA is TGCGCCAGCAGCCAAGGCGGGCCCTTCTACGAGCAGTACTTC.

The CDR3 nucleotides are TGTGCCAGCAGTTTTCCGGCCGGGACAGGAGCCTATAACACTGAAGCTTTCTTT. The encoded protein is CASSFPAGTGAYNTEAFF. The chain couples TRBV28 to TRBJ1-1; 8 nucleotides align to TRBD1. The V gene end was trimmed by 3 bases and the J gene end by 2 bases; junction bases not matched to a gene: 14. The CDR3 runs 18 residues. Germline V lookup: CDR1 MDHEN, CDR2 SYDVKM.

This clone was recorded a few times. The rearrangement links TRBV28 to TRBJ2-7, with D possibly TRBD2 on 5 matching bases. Trimming removed 10 bases at V and 4 bases at J, with 14 bases between. The CDR3 length is 12 residues. Germline loops: CDR1 MDHEN, CDR2 SYDVKM. CDR3 in DNA: TGTGCCACCTTGTCGGGGTCATACGAGCAGTACTTC. It translates to CATLSGSYEQYF.

The CDR3 DNA is TGTGCCAGTAGTATAGCGGGGGGGAGCACTGAAGCTTTCTTT. It codes for CASSIAGGSTEAFF. This chain connects TRBV19 to TRBJ1-1, with D perhaps matching TRBD1 (5 bases). Trimming removed 1 base from V and 4 bases from J, with 10 bases in between. Germline loops: CDR1 LNHDA, CDR2 SQIVND (reference sequence). The CDR3 is 14 residues long.

The CDR3 here is CAATTEGEKLFF. Here the CDR3 DNA reads TGTGCAGCAACTACGGAGGGTGAAAAACTGTTTTTT. J is TRBJ1-4 and V is TRBV28; unclear D gene. The CDR3 is made up of 12 amino acids. The germline CDR1 and CDR2 sequences are MDHEN and SYDVKM.

The chain couples TRBV5-1 to TRBJ1-4; tentatively, D is TRBD1 (5 bases). The CDR3 has 15 residues. V dropped 0 bases and J dropped 2 bases, with 8 bases sitting between them. Germline CDR1 and CDR2: SGHRS and YFSETQ. The CDR3 reads CASSLAGRTNEKLFF. Written as DNA, the CDR3 is TGCGCCAGCAGCTTGGCAGGGCGGACTAATGAAAAACTGTTTTTT.

J is TRBJ2-7 and V is TRBV4-2, with TRBD2 identical over 12 bases. The CDR3 is made up of 19 amino acids. Germline CDR1 is LGHNA and CDR2 is YNFKEQ. The trim removed 2 bases at V and 0 bases at J, leaving 11 bases unmatched. The CDR3 DNA follows: TGTGCCAGCAGCCAAAGGACCGGGACTAGCGGGTCCAGCTCCTACGAGCAGTACTTC. Amino acid sequence: CASSQRTGTSGSSSYEQYF.

The chain uses TRBV14 and TRBJ2-7; 9 bases fit TRBD1. Germline V gives CDR1 SGHDN, CDR2 FVKESK. The CDR3 runs to 15 residues. With V trimmed by 3 bases and J by 5 bases, 8 bases remained unmatched. The CDR3 region is CASSHFGQGLHEQYF. CDR3 sequence (DNA): TGTGCCAGCAGCCATTTCGGACAGGGGCTTCACGAGCAGTACTTC.

The rearrangement joins TRBV18 to TRBJ2-7, with D tentatively TRBD1 (5 bases). The CDR3 sequence is 19 residues long. V was cut by 1 base and J by 6 bases, with 28 bases left in between. CDR1 and CDR2 (germline): KGHSH, LQKENI. CDR3 DNA sequence: TGTGCCAGCTCACCACTAGAGGTGGGGTCGGCAGGGTCTTTGTCCGAGCAGTACTTC. Its protein is CASSPLEVGSAGSLSEQYF.

The chain has TRBV7-9 and TRBJ2-7, with TRBD1 as a possible D gene (5 bases). Germline loops: CDR1 SEHNR, CDR2 FQNEAQ (reference sequence). Trimming removed 2 bases at V and 3 bases at J, with 11 bases between. This CDR3 is built from 14 residues. The DNA of the CDR3 is TGTGCCAGCAGCTTACTAAATACAGGCTACGAGCAGTACTTC. Encoded protein: CASSLLNTGYEQYF.

The rearrangement links TRBV15 to TRBJ2-3, with D maybe TRBD2 (6 bases). Trimming shortened V by 3 bases and J by 2 bases, and 21 bases separated the two germline ends. The CDR3 is 18 residues long. Germline V lookup: CDR1 LNHNV, CDR2 YYDKDF (reference sequence). Here the CDR3 DNA reads TGTGCCACCAGCAGCGTAAGACCTCCGGGACTGATCACAGATACGCAGTATTTT. This codes for CATSSVRPPGLITDTQYF.

A single count supports this clone. The chain combines TRBV27 with TRBJ2-7; perhaps TRBD2 as D (6 bases). The CDR3 length is 11 residues. The germline V gene encodes CDR1 MNHEY and CDR2 SMNVEV (reference sequence). The V end was cut by 7 bases, the J end by 6 bases, with 10 bases between. CDR3 sequence: CASTLGGEQYF. In DNA, the CDR3 is TGTGCCAGCACCCTCGGGGGCGAGCAGTACTTC.

In DNA, the CDR3 is TGTGCCAGCAGCTTGCGACGGTCTGGCGGGAATACCTACGAGCAGTACTTC. Translating it yields CASSLRRSGGNTYEQYF. V and J are TRBV5-6 and TRBJ2-7; D is possibly TRBD2 (6 bases). The CDR3 has 17 residues. The V gene's germline CDR1 is SGHDT and CDR2 YYEEEE. V was trimmed by 1 base and J by 2 bases, leaving 19 bases between them.

This clone was seen only a few times. V is TRBV28 and J is TRBJ1-1; D gene uncertain. V was cut by 4 bases and J by 1 base, with 16 bases left in between. The V gene's germline CDR1 is MDHEN and CDR2 SYDVKM. CDR3 length: 16 amino acids. The CDR3 coding sequence is TGTGCCAGCAGTTCTTACCCTGGGCAGGAGAACACTGAAGCTTTCTTT. It translates to CASSSYPGQENTEAFF.

The rearrangement uses TRBV29-1 and TRBJ2-7, with 9 nucleotides matching TRBD1. CDR3 length: 14 residues. Germline V lookup: CDR1 SQVTM, CDR2 ANQGSEA. The junction had 11 bases not matched to a gene; V was cut back by 6 bases and J by 5 bases. The CDR3 DNA reads as TGCAGCGTGACCACAGGGGGCCGTCGGGACGAGCAGTACTTC. Translation gives CSVTTGGRRDEQYF.

The rearrangement uses TRBV15 and TRBJ2-7; maybe TRBD2 (5 bases). This CDR3 contains 13 residues. Trimming pared 8 bases from V and 2 bases from J, leaving 13 bases between. Germline CDR1 and CDR2: LNHNV and YYDKDF (reference sequence). CDR3 region: CATSSGFTYEQYF. DNA for the CDR3: TGTGCCACCTCCTCGGGGTTTACCTACGAGCAGTACTTC.

The DNA of the CDR3 is TGTGCCAGCAGCTTCCGGACTAGCGGGAGACGAGAGACCCAGTACTTC. Protein sequence: CASSFRTSGRRETQYF. The V gene is TRBV11-3, the J gene TRBJ2-5; 13 bases fit TRBD2. CDR3 length: 16 residues. Germline loops: CDR1 SGHNT, CDR2 YENEEA. After removal of 3 bases from V and 4 bases from J, the junction contained 5 bases not matched to a gene.

The chain employs TRBV29-1 and TRBJ2-1; 7 bases map to TRBD1. Germline CDR1 reads SQVTM; CDR2 reads ANQGSEA. CDR3 length: 14 residues. V shed 2 bases and J 4 bases; nucleotides not matched to a gene: 5. CDR3 nucleotides: TGCAGCGTTGAAAACCCAGGGGGTTACAATGAGCAGTTCTTC. Translated, it gives CSVENPGGYNEQFF.

This chain joins TRBV7-8 and TRBJ2-1; 9 nucleotides agree with TRBD2. The CDR3 spans 19 residues. The ends lost 1 base at V and 1 base at J; junction bases unmatched: 11. Germline values: CDR1 SGHVS, CDR2 FQNEAQ. CDR3 sequence: CASSLVLRSGRSSYNEQFF. CDR3 DNA: TGTGCCAGCAGCTTAGTCTTAAGGAGCGGGAGGTCTTCCTACAATGAGCAGTTCTTC.

This chain joins TRBV9 and TRBJ2-3; D is perhaps TRBD1 (6 bases). The length of the CDR3 is 15 residues. Germline values: CDR1 SGDLS, CDR2 YYNGEE. Trimming stripped 0 bases from V and 3 bases from J, with 11 bases between. Written as DNA, the CDR3 is TGTGCCAGCAGCGTAGGGTCAGGGGAAACAGATACGCAGTATTTT. This codes for CASSVGSGETDTQYF. The full variable domain, rest sourced from reference TRBV9 and TRBJ2-3, is DSGVTQTPKHLITATGQRVTLRCSPRSGDLSVYWYQQSLDQGLQFLIQYYNGEERAKGNILERFSAQQFPDLHSELNLSSLELGDSALYFCASSVGSGETDTQYFGPGTRLTVL.

This chain connects TRBV27 to TRBJ2-1; 7 bases fit TRBD2. Germline V gene lookup returns CDR1 MNHEY and CDR2 SMNVEV (reference sequence). The CDR3 has 15 residues. V trimming: 4 bases; J trimming: 8 bases; junction bases outside the gene matches: 11. In DNA, the CDR3 is TGTGCCAGCAGTTGGGGGGGGAGGGCCTTCGATGAGCAGTTCTTC. Translation gives CASSWGGRAFDEQFF.

The rearrangement joins TRBV6-1 to TRBJ1-5; TRBD1 might be the D (5 bases). This CDR3 has 15 amino acids. From germline, CDR1 is MNHNS and CDR2 SASEGT. Trimming pared 4 bases from V and 4 bases from J, leaving 14 bases between. The CDR3 DNA reads TGTGCCAGCAGTGTGTCCAGGGTGGGGAATCAGCCCCAGCATTTT. Translating gives CASSVSRVGNQPQHF.

This chain links TRBV19 with TRBJ2-1; TRBD2 agrees at 11 bases. This CDR3 has 16 residues. V was clipped by 4 bases and J by 8 bases; unmatched bases: 10. Per the germline V gene, CDR1 is LNHDA and CDR2 is SQIVND (reference sequence). In nucleotides, the CDR3 is TGTGCCAGTAGTACTATCACTAGCGGGAGTGCCTATGAGCAGTTCTTC. Amino acid sequence: CASSTITSGSAYEQFF. Full variable domain (missing parts from reference TRBV19 and TRBJ2-1): DGGITQSPKYLFRKEGQNVTLSCEQNLNHDAMYWYRQDPGQGLRLIYYSQIVNDFQKGDIAEGYSVSREKKESFPLTVTSAQKNPTAFYLCASSTITSGSAYEQFFGPGTRLTVL.

The V gene is TRBV28, the J gene TRBJ2-7, with 13 bases identical to TRBD2. Germline V gives CDR1 MDHEN, CDR2 SYDVKM. Trimming took 5 bases from V and 1 from J; bases not matched to a gene: 2. The CDR3 length is 15 residues. This CDR3 is CASSRTSGSSYEQYF. CDR3 DNA: TGTGCCAGCAGTCGGACTAGCGGGAGTTCCTACGAGCAGTACTTC.

The genes are TRBV6-7 and TRBJ2-7, with D possibly being TRBD1 (6 bases). TRBV6-7 is an ORF; its function is uncertain. The V gene lost 5 bases and the J gene lost 2 bases, with 16 bases spanning the gap. This CDR3 has 15 residues. CDR3 loop: CASSNPSGHPYEQYF. In DNA form, the CDR3 reads TGTGCCAGCAGTAACCCCTCGGGACACCCCTACGAGCAGTACTTC.

The J gene is TRBJ1-3, the V gene TRBV5-4; 11 bases match TRBD1. Germline trimming cut 2 bases from V and 5 bases from J; bases unmatched to any gene: 3. This CDR3 has 15 amino acids. CDR1 and CDR2 (germline): SGHNT, YYREEE (reference sequence). As DNA, the CDR3 is TGTGCCAGCAGCTTCGGGACAGGGGGAAGAAACACCATATATTTT. Residues: CASSFGTGGRNTIYF. The full variable domain, completed using reference TRBV5-4 and TRBJ1-3, is ETGVTQSPTHLIKTRGQQVTLRCSSQSGHNTVSWYQQALGQGPQFIFQYYREEENGRGNFPPRFSGLQFPNYSSELNVNALELDDSALYLCASSFGTGGRNTIYFGEGSWLTVV.

The V call is TRBV5-5, the J call TRBJ2-7, with 8 bases identical to TRBD2. The CDR3 has 15 residues. Unmatched junction bases numbered 5, after V lost 0 bases and J lost 3 bases. In germline, CDR1 is SGHKS, CDR2 YYEKEE (reference sequence). CDR3 in DNA: TGTGCCAGCAGCTTGGTCGCGGGGGGAGTCTACGAGCAGTACTTC. Amino acids: CASSLVAGGVYEQYF. The variable domain in full, with the rest retrieved from reference TRBV5-5 and TRBJ2-7, is DAGVTQSPTHLIKTRGQQVTLRCSPISGHKSVSWYQQVLGQGPQFIFQYYEKEERGRGNFPDRFSARQFPNYSSELNVNALLLGDSALYLCASSLVAGGVYEQYFGPGTRLTVT.

V usage is TRBV7-8 and J usage is TRBJ2-1; 15 bases match TRBD2. This CDR3 comprises 19 residues. The V segment lost 2 bases and the J segment 3 bases; nucleotides outside the gene matches: 8. CDR1 is SGHVS, CDR2 FQNEAQ, per germline. CDR3 sequence reads: CASSLSGTSGRPHYNEQFF. The DNA for the CDR3 is TGTGCCAGCAGCTTATCAGGGACTAGCGGGAGGCCCCACTACAATGAGCAGTTCTTC.

The chain recombines TRBV9 with TRBJ2-1; weak D call: TRBD1 (5 bases). This CDR3 has 17 residues. Germline CDR1 reads SGDLS; CDR2 reads YYNGEE. Deletions cut 0 bases from V and 3 bases from J, with 16 bases between. The CDR3 DNA is TGTGCCAGCAGCGTAGGAGCTGGTCCAGGGATCTACAATGAGCAGTTCTTC. Translation: CASSVGAGPGIYNEQFF.

The V and J genes are TRBV7-2 and TRBJ2-2, with 14 bases matching TRBD2. There are 18 residues in the CDR3. CDR1 is SGHTA and CDR2 is FQGNSA in the germline V gene. With V trimmed by 1 base and J by 5 bases, 6 bases remained unmatched. The CDR3 nucleotides are TGTGCCAGCAGCTTAGTAGTGGGGACTAGCGGGAGAACCGGGGAGCTGTTTTTT. Translating it yields CASSLVVGTSGRTGELFF.

V and J are TRBV7-2 and TRBJ2-2; the match to TRBD1 covers 8 bases. Germline loops: CDR1 SGHTA, CDR2 FQGNSA. The CDR3 runs 15 residues. J lost 1 base, V lost 5 bases, and 3 bases had no gene match. The CDR3 nucleotides read TGTGCCAGCAGCAGACAGGGGTTGAACACCGGGGAGCTGTTTTTT. Protein product: CASSRQGLNTGELFF. Combining the CDR3 with reference TRBV7-2 and TRBJ2-2 gives the whole variable domain GAGVSQSPSNKVTEKGKDVELRCDPISGHTALYWYRQSLGQGLEFLIYFQGNSAPDKSGLPSDRFSAERTGGSVSTLTIQRTQQEDSAVYLCASSRQGLNTGELFFGEGSRLTVL.